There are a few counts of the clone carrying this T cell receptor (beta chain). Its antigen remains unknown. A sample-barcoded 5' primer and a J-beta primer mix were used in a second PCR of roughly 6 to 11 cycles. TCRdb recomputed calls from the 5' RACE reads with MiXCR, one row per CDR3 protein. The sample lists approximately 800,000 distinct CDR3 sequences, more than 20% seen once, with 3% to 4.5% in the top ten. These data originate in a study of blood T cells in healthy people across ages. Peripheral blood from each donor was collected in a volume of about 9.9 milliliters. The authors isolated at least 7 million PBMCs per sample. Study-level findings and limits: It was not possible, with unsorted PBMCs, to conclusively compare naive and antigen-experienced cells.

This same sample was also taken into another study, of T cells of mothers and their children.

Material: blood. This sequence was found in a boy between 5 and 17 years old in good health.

Written as DNA, the CDR3 is TGCGCCAGCAGCCAAGAGCCGAGGCTAGTGATCACAGATACGCAGTATTTT. Protein sequence: CASSQEPRLVITDTQYF. The rearrangement uses TRBV4-3 and TRBJ2-3, with unresolved D. V lost 0 bases and J lost 2, with 15 bases in between. Germline CDR1 reads LGHNA; CDR2 reads YSLEER. The CDR3 totals 17 residues.